This is a list of T cell receptor beta chains from one sample in a study of T cell repertoires in cytomegalovirus infection. Using its own MiXCR run on the reads, TCRdb lists one record per CDR3 protein. Among about 490,000 distinct CDR3 sequences listed, approximately 17% were seen once. The sequencing sample was made of CD8+ T cells from PBMCs. Every receptor here comes from a human donor in good health (CMV status not recorded). Some clones in this sample may be carry-over from other donors' samples. Each CDR3 is given with its conserved first and last residue. A D gene is named only where the DNA matches it firmly. Where a row states a size, it is once, few, many or the class of an expanded clone; other rows omit it.

16 TRBJ2-2 . TRBV5-6 TRBD2 CASSFMSGMNTGELFF TGTGCCAGCAGCTTTATGAGCGGGATGAACACCGGGGAGCTGTTTTTT
20 TRBJ1-4 many TRBV28 TRBD1 CASSFPSGTAPNPLNEKLFF TGTGCCAGCAGTTTCCCCTCCGGGACAGCCCCAAACCCCCTTAATGAAAAACTGTTTTTT
18 TRBJ2-1 many TRBV5-4 . CASSPGMLRESSYNEQFF TGTGCCAGCAGCCCGGGCATGCTTCGGGAGAGCTCCTACAATGAGCAGTTCTTC
14 TRBJ1-2 . TRBV5-6 . CASSFGEGNYGYTF TGTGCCAGCAGCTTCGGGGAAGGAAACTATGGCTACACCTTC
13 TRBJ2-1 . TRBV5-1 . CASTGLSYNEQFF TGCGCCAGCACAGGTCTATCCTACAATGAGCAGTTCTTC
16 TRBJ2-3 . TRBV6-8 . CASSSSWGGFTDTQYF TGTGCCAGCAGCTCCTCTTGGGGGGGCTTCACAGATACGCAGTATTTT
15 TRBJ2-4 many TRBV7-2 . CASSTPRGSKNIQYF TGTGCCAGCAGCACCCCTCGTGGTTCCAAAAACATTCAGTACTTC
18 TRBJ2-7 . TRBV28 TRBD2 CASSLLRVRTSRAYEQYF TGTGCCAGCAGTCTTCTCAGGGTTCGGACTAGCAGAGCCTACGAGCAGTACTTC
16 TRBJ1-5 many TRBV27 . CARIPDSPRGAQPQHF TGTGCCAGGATTCCCGACAGTCCCCGGGGGGCGCAGCCCCAGCATTTT
14 TRBJ2-7 many TRBV27 . CASSFKEYSGEQYF TGTGCCAGCAGTTTCAAGGAGTACTCGGGGGAGCAGTACTTC
16 TRBJ1-4 few TRBV7-9 . CASSSLGEATNEKLFF TGTGCCAGCAGCTCCCTCGGGGAGGCAACTAATGAAAAACTGTTTTTT
16 TRBJ2-5 . TRBV2 TRBD2 CASTTVGTSGSGTQCF TGTGCCAGCACTACCGTCGGGACTAGCGGGAGTGGGACCCAGTGCTTC
15 TRBJ2-5 . TRBV7-2 . CASSDGAYPGETQYF TGTGCCAGCAGCGACGGGGCTTATCCGGGGGAGACCCAGTACTTC
14 TRBJ1-6 many TRBV10-3 . CAISESTPGSPLHF TGTGCCATCAGTGAGTCGACTCCCGGTTCACCCCTCCACTTT
17 TRBJ1-5 . TRBV2 . CASSAGVAGAGNQPQHF TGTGCCAGCAGTGCGGGGGTCGCAGGAGCAGGCAATCAGCCCCAGCATTTT
15 TRBJ2-2 . TRBV5-1 . CASSFEDRYTGELFF TGCGCCAGCAGCTTCGAAGACAGATACACCGGGGAGCTGTTTTTT
14 TRBJ1-5 . TRBV19 TRBD1 CASSNRGASQPQHF TGTGCCAGTAGTAACAGGGGAGCGAGTCAGCCCCAGCATTTT
17 TRBJ1-1 . TRBV5-4 . CASSPLDRRLVDTEAFF TGTGCCAGCAGCCCCCTTGACAGGCGCCTAGTGGACACTGAAGCTTTCTTT
14 TRBJ2-7 few TRBV10-3 . CAISESLVGGEQYF TGTGCCATCAGTGAATCACTAGTCGGAGGCGAGCAGTACTTC
13 TRBJ1-2 many TRBV12-3/TRBV12-4 TRBD1 CASSTQGALGYTF TGTGCCAGCAGCACCCAGGGGGCGCTGGGCTACACCTTC
16 TRBJ2-1 few TRBV5-1 TRBD2 CASSHSGGHSYNEQFF TGCGCCAGCAGCCATAGCGGGGGACACTCCTACAATGAGCAGTTCTTC
15 TRBJ2-5 . TRBV5-1 TRBD1 CASSPGQGRGETQYF TGCGCCAGCAGCCCAGGACAGGGAAGAGGGGAGACCCAGTACTTC
16 TRBJ1-2 . TRBV4-1 TRBD1 CASSQFSGQGGDGYTF TGCGCCAGCAGCCAGTTTTCGGGACAGGGAGGAGATGGCTACACCTTC
13 TRBJ2-3 . TRBV2 . CASSFRGTDTQYF TGTGCCAGCAGTTTCAGAGGCACAGATACGCAGTATTTT
16 TRBJ1-5 . TRBV6-4 . CASSDGSRLSNQPQHF TGTGCCAGCAGTGACGGATCGAGATTAAGTAATCAGCCCCAGCATTTT
14 TRBJ2-3 . TRBV4-1 . CASSPKGGTDTQYF TGTGCCAGCAGCCCCAAGGGGGGCACAGATACGCAGTATTTT
13 TRBJ1-6 many TRBV28 . CASEGRGSSPLHF TGTGCCAGCGAGGGCAGGGGTAGCTCACCCCTCCACTTT
15 TRBJ2-3 many TRBV11-1 . CASSSTGQYTDTQYF TGTGCCAGCAGCTCGACGGGACAATACACAGATACGCAGTATTTT
20 TRBJ2-1 many TRBV7-3 TRBD2 CASSPLMGLAGGQGGNEQFF TGTGCCAGCAGCCCGTTAATGGGACTAGCGGGGGGGCAGGGGGGAAATGAGCAGTTCTTC
16 TRBJ2-3 few TRBV6-1 TRBD1 CASSENRGGSTDTQYF TGTGCCAGCAGTGAAAACAGGGGCGGGAGCACAGATACGCAGTATTTT
15 TRBJ2-2 few TRBV27 TRBD2 CASRGLGLNTGELFF TGTGCCAGCAGGGGACTAGGTCTCAACACCGGGGAGCTGTTTTTT
13 TRBJ2-7 few TRBV7-6 . CASSLTVKYEQYF TGTGCTAGCAGCTTAACAGTTAAGTACGAGCAGTACTTC
15 TRBJ1-1 . TRBV7-9 . CASRIEDGPNTEAFF TGTGCCAGCAGGATCGAGGACGGCCCGAACACTGAAGCTTTCTTT
18 TRBJ2-7 . TRBV6-5 TRBD2 CASSYSGASGSGRYEQYF TGTGCCAGCAGTTACTCTGGGGCTAGCGGGAGTGGTCGGTACGAGCAGTACTTC
15 TRBJ2-1 few TRBV20-1 . CSARDEMSPVPEQFF TGCAGTGCTAGAGATGAGATGAGTCCTGTCCCTGAGCAGTTCTTC
13 TRBJ2-1 many TRBV14 . CASSQDSLAAPVF TGTGCCAGCAGCCAAGATAGTTTAGCGGCTCCCGTCTTC
15 TRBJ2-3 many TRBV7-8 . CASSLGASYTDTQYF TGTGCCAGCAGCTTAGGTGCCTCCTACACAGATACGCAGTATTTT
14 TRBJ2-5 few TRBV25-1 . CASSEFFQPETQYF TGTGCCAGCAGTGAATTCTTCCAGCCAGAGACCCAGTACTTC
12 TRBJ2-5 many TRBV12-3/TRBV12-4 . CASSEAGETQYF TGTGCCAGCAGCGAAGCGGGCGAGACCCAGTACTTC
16 TRBJ2-7 few TRBV15 . CATSRASGDPPYEQYF TGTGCCACCAGCAGAGCGTCCGGAGACCCTCCCTACGAGCAGTACTTC
12 TRBJ1-1 . TRBV12-3/TRBV12-4 . CASSIAGREAFF TGTGCCAGCAGTATAGCGGGCAGGGAAGCTTTCTTT
14 TRBJ2-5 . TRBV18 . CASSPDKSRVTQYF TGTGCCAGCTCACCGGACAAATCGCGGGTGACCCAGTACTTC
15 TRBJ2-5 many TRBV7-9 TRBD2 CASSPRTSRKETQYF TGTGCCAGCAGCCCCCGGACTAGCAGAAAAGAGACCCAGTACTTC
15 TRBJ2-3 many TRBV12-3/TRBV12-4 TRBD2 CASSLSGERTDTQYF TGTGCCAGCAGTTTGAGCGGGGAACGCACAGATACGCAGTATTTT
19 TRBJ2-7 few TRBV5-4 TRBD1 CASSSLPGQGIRPRGEQYF TGTGCCAGCAGCTCCCTACCGGGACAGGGAATTAGACCGCGGGGGGAGCAGTACTTC
15 TRBJ1-2 . TRBV10-2 . CASGGLMRAHYGYTF TGCGCCAGCGGGGGGTTGATGAGGGCCCACTATGGCTACACCTTC
15 TRBJ2-7 many TRBV7-9 . CASSHISGGDYEQYF TGTGCCAGCAGCCACATCTCGGGCGGTGACTACGAGCAGTACTTC
15 TRBJ2-1 many TRBV7-8 . CASSLEWGSYNEQFF TGTGCCAGCAGCTTAGAGTGGGGCTCCTACAATGAGCAGTTCTTC
18 TRBJ2-1 many TRBV19 TRBD2 CASSIEGTTSSFYNEQFF TGTGCCAGTAGTATAGAAGGGACTACCTCTTCTTTCTACAATGAGCAGTTCTTC
13 TRBJ1-4 few TRBV6-1 . CASSRQINEKLFF TGTGCCAGCAGCAGACAGATTAATGAAAAACTGTTTTTT
16 TRBJ2-1 many TRBV7-8 . CASSPPGAGASNEQFF TGTGCCAGCAGCCCGCCAGGGGCGGGGGCCTCCAATGAGCAGTTCTTC
16 TRBJ2-1 few TRBV5-4 . CASSYHPSGTGDEQFF TGTGCCAGCAGCTACCATCCCAGCGGTACGGGGGATGAGCAGTTCTTC
15 TRBJ1-1 once TRBV15 TRBD1 CATSADRGGGTEAFF TGTGCCACCAGCGCTGACAGGGGAGGCGGGACTGAAGCTTTCTTT
15 TRBJ2-7 many TRBV7-2 . CASSYSGTAAYEQYF TGTGCCAGCAGCTACTCCGGGACGGCCGCCTACGAGCAGTACTTC